This T cell receptor (beta chain) was sequenced during a study of blood T cells in healthy people across ages. As concerns this clonotype: Its antigen is not identified.

Whole-study findings and limits: Comparison with aged donors showed that long-lived donors had more naive CD4+ cells and higher diversity.

Next came a second PCR, run for roughly 6 to 11 cycles, which used a sample-barcoded 5' primer along with a J-beta primer mix. Each CDR3 protein is one row after TCRdb ran MiXCR on the 5' RACE reads. The table includes around 2 million distinct CDR3 sequences, around 42% detected once. CDR3 length: 16 amino acids. Germline values: CDR1 SGHTA, CDR2 FQGTGA. V gave up 3 bases and J gave up 0 bases, with 13 bases separating them. This rearrangement joins TRBV7-3 to TRBJ2-3; D is uncertain. Sample: blood. The TCR comes from a human donor in good health. The CDR3 DNA sequence: TGTGCCAGCAGCTTCGGGTCAGACCCTAGCACAGATACGCAGTATTTT. This encodes CASSFGSDPSTDTQYF.